The TCR beta chain under discussion was sequenced for a study of cytomegalovirus exposure and HLA in healthy donors. Study outcomes and limitations: In a later analysis, TCR beta V- and J-gene trimming showed a link to a missense DCLRE1C variant. A later analysis linked fewer than 20,000 TCR beta sequences to HLA alleles at 0.05 false discovery rate.

Trimming took off 3 bases at V and 5 bases at J, with 20 bases between the two ends. There are 16 residues in the CDR3. Looked up from germline, CDR1 is MGHRA and CDR2 is YSYEKL. For this clone: Antigen specificity is unknown.

PCR employed 60 Vbeta and 13 Jbeta primers. Using immunoSEQ multiplex PCR, the repertoire was profiled, and TCRdb retains in-frame clones only, with some absent. The sample comprises over 150,000 clones, around 72% of which are singletons, and 1.3% to 1.5% rests with the top ten. Though probably carrying unrecorded immune exposures, donors were nominally healthy at sampling. This chain links TRBV4-1 with TRBJ2-7; possible D gene TRBD2, 5 bases. This clonotype was sampled from a man younger than 35 in good health and CMV-seronegative. The sequenced sample was PBMCs. The CDR3 region is CASSQLGVQDYNEQYF. The CDR3 DNA sequence: TGCGCCAGCAGCCAGCTCGGGGTCCAGGATTATAACGAGCAGTACTTC.